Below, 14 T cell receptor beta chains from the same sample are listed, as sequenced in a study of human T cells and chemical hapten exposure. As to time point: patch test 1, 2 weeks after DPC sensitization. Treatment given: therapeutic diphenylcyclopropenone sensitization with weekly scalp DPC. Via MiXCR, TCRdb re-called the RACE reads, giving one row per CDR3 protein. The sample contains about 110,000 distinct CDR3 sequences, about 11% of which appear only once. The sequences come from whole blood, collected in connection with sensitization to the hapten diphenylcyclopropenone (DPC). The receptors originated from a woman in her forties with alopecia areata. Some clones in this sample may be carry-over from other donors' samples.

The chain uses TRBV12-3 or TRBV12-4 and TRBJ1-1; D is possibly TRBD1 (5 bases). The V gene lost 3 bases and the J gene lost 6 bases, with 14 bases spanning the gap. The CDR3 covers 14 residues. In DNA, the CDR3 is TGTGCCAGCAGTTTGTGGTGGGGGATGCCTGAAGCTTTCTTT. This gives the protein CASSLWWGMPEAFF.

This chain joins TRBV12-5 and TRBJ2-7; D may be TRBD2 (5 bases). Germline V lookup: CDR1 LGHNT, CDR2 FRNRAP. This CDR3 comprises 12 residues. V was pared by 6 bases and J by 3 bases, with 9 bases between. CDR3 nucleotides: TGTGCTAGTGGCCGCACTAGCTACGAGCAGTACTTC. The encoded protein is CASGRTSYEQYF.

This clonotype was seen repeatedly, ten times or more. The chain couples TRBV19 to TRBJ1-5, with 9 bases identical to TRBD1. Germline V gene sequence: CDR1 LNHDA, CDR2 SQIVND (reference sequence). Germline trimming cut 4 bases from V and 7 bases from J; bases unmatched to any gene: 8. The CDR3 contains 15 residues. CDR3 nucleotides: TGTGCCAGTAGTAAAACAGGGGGCCCGCGGCAGCCCCAGCATTTT. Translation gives CASSKTGGPRQPQHF.

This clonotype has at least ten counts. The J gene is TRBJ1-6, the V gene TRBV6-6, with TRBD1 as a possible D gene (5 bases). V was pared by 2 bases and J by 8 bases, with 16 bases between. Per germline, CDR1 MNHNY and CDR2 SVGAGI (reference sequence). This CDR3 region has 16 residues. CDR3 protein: CASSYPGAGPDSPLHF. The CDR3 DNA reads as TGTGCCAGCAGTTACCCCGGCGCGGGACCTGATTCACCCCTCCACTTT.

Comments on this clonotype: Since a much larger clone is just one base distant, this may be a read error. The CDR3 spells CASSLGSGFENTIYF. Here the CDR3 DNA reads TGTGCTAGCAGCTTAGGATCGGGGTTCGAAAACACCATATATTTT. This rearrangement joins TRBV7-7 to TRBJ1-3, with D unresolved. CDR1 is SSHAT and CDR2 is FNYEAQ in the germline V gene (reference sequence). The CDR3 loop spans 15 amino acids.

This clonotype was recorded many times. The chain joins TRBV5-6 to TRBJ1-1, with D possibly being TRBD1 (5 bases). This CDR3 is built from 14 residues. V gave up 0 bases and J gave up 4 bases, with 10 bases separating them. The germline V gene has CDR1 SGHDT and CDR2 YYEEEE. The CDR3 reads CASSLVRGGTEAFF. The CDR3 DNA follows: TGTGCCAGCAGCTTGGTAAGGGGTGGCACTGAAGCTTTCTTT.

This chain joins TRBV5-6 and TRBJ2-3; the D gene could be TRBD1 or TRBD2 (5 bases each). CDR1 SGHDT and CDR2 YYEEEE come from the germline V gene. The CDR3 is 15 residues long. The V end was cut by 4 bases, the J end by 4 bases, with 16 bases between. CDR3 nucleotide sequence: TGTGCCAGCAGCCCGAACCGGGGCGCGGCAGATACGCAGTATTTT. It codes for CASSPNRGAADTQYF.

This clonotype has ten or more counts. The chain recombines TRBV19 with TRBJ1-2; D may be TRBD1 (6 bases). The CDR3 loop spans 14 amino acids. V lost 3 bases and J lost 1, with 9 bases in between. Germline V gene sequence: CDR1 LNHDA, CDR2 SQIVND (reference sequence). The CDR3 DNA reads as TGTGCCAGTAGTATTGAGGGGGATAACTATGGCTACACCTTC. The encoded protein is CASSIEGDNYGYTF.

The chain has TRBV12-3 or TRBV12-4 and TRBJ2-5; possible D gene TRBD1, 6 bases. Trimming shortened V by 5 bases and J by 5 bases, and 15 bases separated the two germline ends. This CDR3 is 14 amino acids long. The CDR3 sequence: CASSLQGPRETQYF. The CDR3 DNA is TGTGCCAGCAGTCTACAGGGCCCCCGGGAGACCCAGTACTTC.

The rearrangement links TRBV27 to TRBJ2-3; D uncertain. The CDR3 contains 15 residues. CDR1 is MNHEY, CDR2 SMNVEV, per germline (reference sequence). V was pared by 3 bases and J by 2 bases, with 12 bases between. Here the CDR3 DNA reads TGTGCCAGCAGTTTCGAATCCCGGAACACAGATACGCAGTATTTT. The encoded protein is CASSFESRNTDTQYF.

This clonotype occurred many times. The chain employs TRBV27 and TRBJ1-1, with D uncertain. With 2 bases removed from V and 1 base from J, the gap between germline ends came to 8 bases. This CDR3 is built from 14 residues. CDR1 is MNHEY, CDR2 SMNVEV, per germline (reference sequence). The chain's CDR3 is CASSLRLGNTEAFF. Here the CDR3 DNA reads TGTGCCAGCAGTTTACGCCTGGGGAACACTGAAGCTTTCTTT.

CDR3 DNA sequence: TGTGCCTCCACACTGACAGGGACTGGAAACACCATATATTTT. Amino acid sequence: CASTLTGTGNTIYF. This chain links TRBV30 with TRBJ1-3; 7 positions agree with TRBD1. The V gene's germline CDR1 is GTSNPN and CDR2 SVGIG (reference sequence). The V and J ends lost 7 bases and 2 bases, in that order; junction bases with no gene match: 8. The CDR3 consists of 14 residues. The complete variable domain, with remaining parts taken from reference TRBV30 and TRBJ1-3, reads SQTIHQWPATLVQPVGSPLSLECTVEGTSNPNLYWYRQAAGRGLQLLFYSVGIGQISSEVPQNLSASRPQDRQFILSSKKLLLSDSGFYLCASTLTGTGNTIYFGEGSWLTVV.

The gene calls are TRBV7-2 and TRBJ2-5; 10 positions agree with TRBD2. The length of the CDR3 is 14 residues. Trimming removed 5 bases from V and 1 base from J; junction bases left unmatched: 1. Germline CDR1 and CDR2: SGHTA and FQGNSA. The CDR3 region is CASSTSGTQETQYF. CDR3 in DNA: TGTGCCAGCAGCACTAGCGGGACCCAAGAGACCCAGTACTTC.

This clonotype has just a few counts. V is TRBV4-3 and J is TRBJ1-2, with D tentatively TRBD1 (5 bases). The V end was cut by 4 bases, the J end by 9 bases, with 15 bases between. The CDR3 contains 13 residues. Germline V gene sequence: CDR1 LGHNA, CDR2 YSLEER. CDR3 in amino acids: CASSRNGGSSYTF. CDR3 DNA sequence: TGCGCCAGCAGCCGCAACGGGGGTTCTAGCTACACCTTC.